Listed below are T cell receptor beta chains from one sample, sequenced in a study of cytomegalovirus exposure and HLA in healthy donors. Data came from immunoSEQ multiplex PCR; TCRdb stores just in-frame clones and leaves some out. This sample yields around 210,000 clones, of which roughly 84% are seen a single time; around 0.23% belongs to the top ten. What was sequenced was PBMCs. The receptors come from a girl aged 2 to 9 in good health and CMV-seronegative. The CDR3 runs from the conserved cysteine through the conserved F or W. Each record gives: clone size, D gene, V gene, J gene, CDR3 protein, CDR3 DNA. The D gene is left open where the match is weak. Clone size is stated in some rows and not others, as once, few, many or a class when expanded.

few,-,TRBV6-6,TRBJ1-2,CASSSQENYGYTF,TGTGCCAGCAGTTCACAGGAGAACTATGGCTACACCTTC
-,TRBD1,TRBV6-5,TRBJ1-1,CASSYSPGGSNTEAFF,TGTGCCAGCAGTTACTCTCCAGGGGGCTCAAACACTGAAGCTTTCTTT
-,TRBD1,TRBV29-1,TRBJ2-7,CSVGGQAGYEQYF,TGCAGCGTTGGGGGACAGGCCGGATACGAGCAGTACTTC
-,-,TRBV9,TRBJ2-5,CASSVGGLGETQYF,TGTGCCAGCAGCGTAGGGGGGCTGGGTGAGACCCAGTACTTC
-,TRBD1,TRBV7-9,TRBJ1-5,CASSLDPRDRMAGNQPQHF,TGTGCCAGCAGCTTAGACCCCCGGGACAGGATGGCTGGCAATCAGCCCCAGCATTTT
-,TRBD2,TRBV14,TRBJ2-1,CASSQEVTSGGSLSYNEQFF,TGTGCCAGCAGCCAAGAAGTGACTAGCGGAGGTAGCCTCTCCTACAATGAGCAGTTCTTC
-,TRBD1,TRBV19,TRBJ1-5,CASRGDRDGQPQHF,TGTGCCAGTAGAGGGGACAGGGATGGGCAGCCCCAGCATTTT
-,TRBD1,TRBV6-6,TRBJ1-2,CASSYFGTGGNGYTF,TGTGCCAGCAGTTACTTCGGGACAGGGGGCAATGGCTACACCTTC
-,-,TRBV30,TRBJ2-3,CAWKTGTDTQYF,TGTGCCTGGAAGACTGGAACAGATACGCAGTATTTT
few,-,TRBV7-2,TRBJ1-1,CASSFRVNTEAFF,TGTGCCAGCAGCTTTCGGGTGAACACTGAAGCTTTCTTT
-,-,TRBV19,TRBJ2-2,CASSRSSAQGELFF,TGTGCCAGTAGTAGGTCTAGCGCACAAGGGGAGCTGTTTTTT
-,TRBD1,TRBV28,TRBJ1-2,CASSSGQFYGYTF,TGTGCCAGCAGTTCGGGACAGTTCTATGGCTACACCTTC
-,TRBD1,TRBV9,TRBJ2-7,CASSGGTGWNEQYF,TGTGCCAGCAGCGGCGGGACAGGGTGGAACGAGCAGTACTTC
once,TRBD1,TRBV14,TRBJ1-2,CASSQDRGQGFRNYGYTF,TGTGCCAGCAGCCAAGATAGGGGACAGGGGTTTCGGAACTATGGCTACACCTTC
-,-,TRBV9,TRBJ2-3,CASSVAEGPDTQYF,TGTGCCAGCAGCGTAGCGGAGGGCCCAGATACGCAGTATTTT
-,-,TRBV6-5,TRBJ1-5,CASRRRGDSNQPQHF,TGTGCCAGCAGAAGGAGAGGAGACAGCAATCAGCCCCAGCATTTT
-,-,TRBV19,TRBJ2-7,CASSIRSGVFSYEQYF,TGTGCCAGTAGTATCCGGTCAGGGGTGTTCTCCTACGAGCAGTACTTC